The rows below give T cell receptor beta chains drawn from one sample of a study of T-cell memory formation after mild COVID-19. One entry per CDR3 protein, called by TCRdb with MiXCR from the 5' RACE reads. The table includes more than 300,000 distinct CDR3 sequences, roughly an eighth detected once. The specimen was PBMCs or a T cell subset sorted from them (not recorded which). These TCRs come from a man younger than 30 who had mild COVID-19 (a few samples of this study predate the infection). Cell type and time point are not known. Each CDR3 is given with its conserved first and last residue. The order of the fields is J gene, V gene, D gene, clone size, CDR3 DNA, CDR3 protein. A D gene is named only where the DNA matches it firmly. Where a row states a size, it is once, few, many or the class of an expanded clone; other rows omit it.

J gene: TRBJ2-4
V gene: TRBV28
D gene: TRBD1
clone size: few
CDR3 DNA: TGTGCCAGCATTGGGACAGGGGCCAAAAACATTCAGTACTTC
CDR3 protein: CASIGTGAKNIQYF

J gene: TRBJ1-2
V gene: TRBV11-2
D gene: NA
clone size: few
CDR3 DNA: TGTGCCAGCAGTCGAATTCAGGCGAACTATGGCTACACCTTC
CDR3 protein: CASSRIQANYGYTF

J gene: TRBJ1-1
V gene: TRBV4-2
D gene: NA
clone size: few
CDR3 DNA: TGTGCCAGCAGCCAAGATCTCGGAGTTTGGACTGAAGCTTTCTTT
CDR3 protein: CASSQDLGVWTEAFF

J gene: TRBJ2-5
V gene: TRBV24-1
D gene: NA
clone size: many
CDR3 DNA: TGTGCCACCCGTTCCGGGGCCGGAGAGACCCAGTACTTC
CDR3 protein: CATRSGAGETQYF

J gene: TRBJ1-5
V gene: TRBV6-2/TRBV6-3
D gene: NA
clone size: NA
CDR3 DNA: TGTGCCAGCAGTTACACCCCCACCGATCAGCCCCAGCATTTT
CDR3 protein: CASSYTPTDQPQHF

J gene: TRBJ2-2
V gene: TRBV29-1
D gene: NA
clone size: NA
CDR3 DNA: TGCAGCGTTGGCGGACAGACCAACACCGGGGAGCTGTTTTTT
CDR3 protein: CSVGGQTNTGELFF

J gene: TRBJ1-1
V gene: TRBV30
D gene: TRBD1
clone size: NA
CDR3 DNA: TGTGCCTGGAGGGCAGGGGGCGGCGGCACTGAAGCTTTCTTT
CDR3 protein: CAWRAGGGGTEAFF

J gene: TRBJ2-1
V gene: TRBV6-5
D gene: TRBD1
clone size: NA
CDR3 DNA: TGTGCCAGCAGTTACGCAGGGGGCAATGAGCAGTTCTTC
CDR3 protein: CASSYAGGNEQFF

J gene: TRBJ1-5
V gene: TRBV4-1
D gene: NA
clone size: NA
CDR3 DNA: TGCGCCAGCAGCCGCGAGCCGCGTGATCAGCCCCAGCATTTT
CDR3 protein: CASSREPRDQPQHF

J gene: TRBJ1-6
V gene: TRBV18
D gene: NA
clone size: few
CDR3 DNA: TGTGCCAGCTCACCGGGAGGAGATTCACCCCTCCACTTT
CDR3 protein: CASSPGGDSPLHF

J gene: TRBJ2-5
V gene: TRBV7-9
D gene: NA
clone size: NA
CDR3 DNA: TGTGCCAGCAGCGTCGGACTCACAGGGGAGACCCAGTACTTC
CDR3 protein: CASSVGLTGETQYF

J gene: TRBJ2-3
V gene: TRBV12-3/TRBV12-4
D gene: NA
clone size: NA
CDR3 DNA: TGTGCCAGCGCGTTACAAGGGCACACGCAGTATTTT
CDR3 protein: CASALQGHTQYF

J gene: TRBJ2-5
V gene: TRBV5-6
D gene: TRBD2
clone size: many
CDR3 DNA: TGTGCCAGCAGCTTCGTCCAGGGGACTAGCGCCGGAGAGACCCAGTACTTC
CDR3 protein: CASSFVQGTSAGETQYF

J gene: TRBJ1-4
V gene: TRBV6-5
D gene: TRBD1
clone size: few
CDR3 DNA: TGTGCCAGCAGACAATACAGGGGACGAGCAACTAATGAAAAACTGTTTTTT
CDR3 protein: CASRQYRGRATNEKLFF

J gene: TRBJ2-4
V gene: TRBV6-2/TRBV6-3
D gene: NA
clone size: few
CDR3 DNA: TGTGCCAGCAGGGCGCCCTCCAAAAACATTCAGTACTTC
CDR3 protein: CASRAPSKNIQYF

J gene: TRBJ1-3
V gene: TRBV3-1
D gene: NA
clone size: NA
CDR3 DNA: TGTGCCAGCAGCCAGCTTCGACAGGGAAACACCATATATTTT
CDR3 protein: CASSQLRQGNTIYF

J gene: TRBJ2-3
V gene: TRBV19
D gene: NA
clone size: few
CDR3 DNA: TGTGCCAGTAGGTGGACAGTTCTTAGCACAGATACGCAGTATTTT
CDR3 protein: CASRWTVLSTDTQYF

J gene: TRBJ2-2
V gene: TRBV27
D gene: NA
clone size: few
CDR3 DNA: TGTGCCAGCAGTTTTCGGGGCAGCACCGGGGAGCTGTTTTTT
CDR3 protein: CASSFRGSTGELFF

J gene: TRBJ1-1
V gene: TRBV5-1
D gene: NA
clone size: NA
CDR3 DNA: TGCGCCAGCAGCTTAATTGACGACACTGAAGCTTTCTTT
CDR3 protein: CASSLIDDTEAFF

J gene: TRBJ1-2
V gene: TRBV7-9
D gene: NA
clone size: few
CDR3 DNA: TGTGCCAGCAGCCCGGGGGACCGGGGCTATGGCTACACCTTC
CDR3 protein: CASSPGDRGYGYTF

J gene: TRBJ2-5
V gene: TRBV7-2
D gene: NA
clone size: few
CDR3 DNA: TGTGCCAGCAGCTCACCGGGGGGCCCGAGCTCCCAGTACTTC
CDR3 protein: CASSSPGGPSSQYF

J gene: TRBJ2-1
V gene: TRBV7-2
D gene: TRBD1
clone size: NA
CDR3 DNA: TGTGCCAGCAGCTGGGACAGGGGGCAGCCCCCGAGCTCCTACAATGAGCAGTTCTTC
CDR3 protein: CASSWDRGQPPSSYNEQFF

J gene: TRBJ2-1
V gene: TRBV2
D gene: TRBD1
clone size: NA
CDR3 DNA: TGTGCCAGCAGTGATGAGGGGGCGTACAATGAGCAGTTCTTC
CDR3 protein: CASSDEGAYNEQFF

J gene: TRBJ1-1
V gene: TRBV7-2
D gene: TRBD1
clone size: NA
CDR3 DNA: TGTGCCAGCAGCTTACTTGACAGGGGGCGGGAAGCTTTCTTT
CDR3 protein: CASSLLDRGREAFF